This T cell receptor (beta chain) was identified during a study of siplizumab effects on memory and regulatory T cells. Note on this clone: No antigen is known for it.

Study-level results: Naive T cells looked more diverse than memory cells, and they looked like major contributors to the alloresponse. Siplizumab brought about a significant reduction in alloreactive sequences traceable to unstimulated CD4+ memory cells.

From germline, CDR1 is LNHNV and CDR2 YYDKDF (reference sequence). This CDR3 contains 11 residues. V shed 6 bases and J shed 6 bases, with 6 bases lying between them. Some 10^5 TCR templates were assayed per sample. Profiling relied on immunoSEQ multiplex PCR, and the TCRdb table lists in-frame clones only, not all of them. The data show more than 85,000 clones, more than 90% seen once. This sequence originates from a human donor in good health. The chain links TRBV15 to TRBJ2-1, with no clear D. Sequencing was done on a sample of CD4+ T cells sorted from blood. CDR3 region: CATSKGNEQFF. CDR3 nucleotides: TGTGCCACCAGTAAGGGCAATGAGCAGTTCTTC.